The rows below give T cell receptor beta chains drawn from one sample of a study of human T cells and chemical hapten exposure. From the RACE reads, TCRdb called clonotypes with MiXCR, one entry per CDR3 protein. Among around 120,000 distinct CDR3 sequences listed, around an eighth were seen once. The sequenced sample was whole blood, obtained in connection with sensitization to the hapten diphenylcyclopropenone (DPC). The receptors originated from a woman aged 45 to 65 with alopecia areata. Some clones in this sample may be carry-over from other donors' samples. Both conserved end residues are part of each CDR3. Fields, in order: D gene, V gene, clone size, J gene, CDR3 protein, CDR3 DNA. A D gene is named only where the DNA matches it firmly. Some rows have no size entry. The others give once, few or many, or a class for an expanded clone.

-	TRBV7-6	many	TRBJ2-3	CASSLEGPDTQYF	TGTGCCAGCAGCTTAGAGGGCCCAGATACGCAGTATTTT
-	TRBV7-6	many	TRBJ1-5	CASSLGREPYQPQHF	TGTGCCAGCAGCTTAGGCCGGGAACCCTATCAGCCCCAGCATTTT
TRBD2	TRBV7-8	few	TRBJ2-1	CASSPGGGGANNEQFF	TGTGCCAGCAGCCCCGGTGGCGGGGGGGCAAACAATGAGCAGTTCTTC
TRBD2	TRBV10-1	many	TRBJ2-6	CASSPGLAGGPGSGANVLTF	TGCGCCAGCAGCCCGGGACTAGCGGGAGGGCCGGGCTCTGGGGCCAACGTCCTGACTTTC
-	TRBV27	-	TRBJ2-3	CASSFAAYTDTQYF	TGTGCCAGCAGTTTCGCGGCCTACACAGATACGCAGTATTTT
-	TRBV4-1	many	TRBJ1-2	CASSQETVNYGYTF	TGCGCCAGCAGCCAAGAGACAGTTAACTATGGCTACACCTTC
-	TRBV19	-	TRBJ2-1	CASSIAPARRGYNEQFF	TGTGCCAGTAGTATAGCCCCGGCCCGAAGGGGCTACAATGAGCAGTTCTTC
-	TRBV7-9	-	TRBJ2-1	CASSLNLAYEQFF	TGTGCCAGCAGCTTAAACCTGGCGTATGAGCAGTTCTTC
-	TRBV20-1	many	TRBJ2-7	CSASGTSSYEQYF	TGCAGTGCTAGCGGGACCAGCTCCTACGAGCAGTACTTC
TRBD2	TRBV2	many	TRBJ2-3	CASSGLAGGGDTQYF	TGTGCCAGCAGCGGACTAGCGGGAGGCGGTGATACGCAGTATTTT
-	TRBV6-5	few	TRBJ2-3	CASSYSRATPDTQYF	TGTGCCAGCAGTTACTCGAGGGCTACCCCTGATACGCAGTATTTT
-	TRBV6-5	-	TRBJ2-2	CASLLGGNTGELFF	TGTGCCAGTCTGCTGGGGGGTAACACCGGGGAGCTGTTTTTT
-	TRBV5-1	-	TRBJ1-4	CASRDGVDEKLFF	TGCGCCAGCAGGGACGGGGTGGATGAAAAACTGTTTTTT
-	TRBV20-1	-	TRBJ1-5	CSAREERWSSNQPQHF	TGCAGTGCTAGGGAGGAAAGGTGGTCCAGCAATCAGCCCCAGCATTTT
TRBD1	TRBV29-1	few	TRBJ1-3	CSAIQGAGNTIYF	TGCAGCGCAATACAGGGGGCTGGAAACACCATATATTTT
-	TRBV7-9	many	TRBJ1-5	CASSLGGYSNQPQHF	TGTGCCAGCAGCTTAGGGGGATATAGCAATCAGCCCCAGCATTTT
-	TRBV28	many	TRBJ2-1	CASPPLGSPRRNEQFF	TGTGCCAGCCCCCCATTAGGGAGCCCGAGGAGAAATGAGCAGTTCTTC
TRBD1	TRBV29-1	many	TRBJ1-1	CSVEGTGKAFF	TGCAGCGTTGAAGGGACAGGGAAAGCTTTCTTT
-	TRBV20-1	few	TRBJ1-1	CSALQVAEAFF	TGCAGTGCTTTACAGGTTGCTGAAGCTTTCTTT
-	TRBV28	-	TRBJ2-7	CASSLTSALEQYF	TGTGCCAGCAGTCTTACCTCGGCCCTGGAGCAGTACTTC
TRBD2	TRBV28	-	TRBJ2-7	CASSTIGRASYEQYF	TGTGCCAGCAGTACTATTGGGAGGGCCTCCTACGAGCAGTACTTC
-	TRBV28	-	TRBJ1-5	CASSAPAGGDQPQHF	TGTGCCAGCAGTGCGCCAGCAGGAGGGGATCAGCCCCAGCATTTT
-	TRBV11-3	few	TRBJ2-1	CASSLDAVPSYNEQFF	TGTGCCAGCAGCTTAGATGCGGTGCCGTCCTACAATGAGCAGTTCTTC
TRBD1	TRBV29-1	few	TRBJ2-7	CSAGDREPYEQYF	TGCAGCGCCGGAGACAGGGAGCCCTACGAGCAGTACTTC
-	TRBV20-1	few	TRBJ2-1	CSAPRPLTVGNEQFF	TGCAGTGCTCCGCGACCCCTCACCGTCGGCAATGAGCAGTTCTTC